This T cell receptor beta chain was profiled in a study of long-term antiretroviral therapy in people with HIV. An immunoSEQ assay, version v3.0, was performed at survey level. Generated by immunoSEQ multiplex PCR, the TCRdb table keeps only in-frame clones and is missing some. Of about 22,000 clones listed, around 84% are singletons. V was pared by 6 bases and J by 5 bases, with 17 bases between. The germline gives CDR1 MNHNS, CDR2 SASEGT. This CDR3 region has 15 residues. The chain combines TRBV6-1 with TRBJ2-1; TRBD1 is a possible D gene (6 bases). Sample: unsorted PBMCs, taken 1.3 years after starting antiretroviral therapy. The origin of this receptor is a man aged 55-75 years with HIV. The CDR3 spells CASRATGTPNNEQFF. CDR3 nucleotides: TGTGCCAGCAGAGCTACCGGGACACCAAACAATGAGCAGTTCTTC.